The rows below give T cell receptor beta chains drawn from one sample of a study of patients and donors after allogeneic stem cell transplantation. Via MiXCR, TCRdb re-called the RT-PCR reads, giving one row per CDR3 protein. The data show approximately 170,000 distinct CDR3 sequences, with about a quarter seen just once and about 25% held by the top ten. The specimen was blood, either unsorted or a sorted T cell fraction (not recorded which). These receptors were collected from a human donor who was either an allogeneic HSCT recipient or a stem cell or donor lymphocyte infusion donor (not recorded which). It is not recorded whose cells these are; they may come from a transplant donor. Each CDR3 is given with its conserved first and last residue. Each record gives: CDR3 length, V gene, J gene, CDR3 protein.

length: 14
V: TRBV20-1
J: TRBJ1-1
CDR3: CRGHSAGRNTEAFF

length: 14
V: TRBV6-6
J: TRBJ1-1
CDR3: CASSYPTENTEAFF

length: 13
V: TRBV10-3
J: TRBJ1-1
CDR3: CAISEADNTEAFF

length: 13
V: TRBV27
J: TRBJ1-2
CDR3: CASSGSPNYGYTF

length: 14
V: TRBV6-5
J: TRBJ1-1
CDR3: CASSYRGPESEAFF

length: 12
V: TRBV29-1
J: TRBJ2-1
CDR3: CSVGQTYNEQFF

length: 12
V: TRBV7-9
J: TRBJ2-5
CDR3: CASSPVVETQYF

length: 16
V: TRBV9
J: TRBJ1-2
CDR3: CASSEIPGASNYGYTF

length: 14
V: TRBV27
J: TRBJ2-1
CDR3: CASSSPDSYNEQFF

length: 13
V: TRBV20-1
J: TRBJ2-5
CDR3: CSASRTRGETQYF

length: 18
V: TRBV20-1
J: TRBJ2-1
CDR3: CSALITSGGLITNNEQFF

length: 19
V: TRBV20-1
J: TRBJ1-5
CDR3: CSARVDPGIEGTGNQPQHF

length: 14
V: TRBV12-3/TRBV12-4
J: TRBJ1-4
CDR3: CASSQTDTNEKLFF

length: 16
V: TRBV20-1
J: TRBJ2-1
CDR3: CSARAPGSGLYNEQFF

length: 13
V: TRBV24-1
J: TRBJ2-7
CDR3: CATSEIDATEQYF

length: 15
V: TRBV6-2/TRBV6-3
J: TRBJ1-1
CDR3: CASSRTGVANTEAFF

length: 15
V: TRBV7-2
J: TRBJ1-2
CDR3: CASSLVETILYGYTF

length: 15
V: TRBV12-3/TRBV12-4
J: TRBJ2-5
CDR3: CASSLAGQNQETQYF

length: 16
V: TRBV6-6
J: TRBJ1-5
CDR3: CASSYPAGDSNQPQHF

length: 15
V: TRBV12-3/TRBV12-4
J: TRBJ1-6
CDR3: CASSLGGTGNSPLHF

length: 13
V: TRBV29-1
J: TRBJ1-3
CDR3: CSVRTDGGNTIYF

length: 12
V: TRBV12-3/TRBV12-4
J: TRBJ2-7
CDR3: CASSPAVGQPLF

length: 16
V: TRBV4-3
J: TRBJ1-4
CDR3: CASSQDLGPHNEKLFF

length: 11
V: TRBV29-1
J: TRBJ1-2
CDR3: CSVRVWYGYTF

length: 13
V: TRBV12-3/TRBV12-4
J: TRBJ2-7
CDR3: CASRAGFTYEQYF

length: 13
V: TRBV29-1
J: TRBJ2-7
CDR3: CSVRVVSLYEQYF

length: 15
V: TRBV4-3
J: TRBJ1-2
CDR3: CASSQADRANYGYTF

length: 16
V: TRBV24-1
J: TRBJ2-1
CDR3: CATSRGGLKAYNEQFF

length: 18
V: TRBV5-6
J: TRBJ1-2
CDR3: CASSLVRTGSGWYYGYTF

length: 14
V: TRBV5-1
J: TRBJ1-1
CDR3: CASSLVKQGHEAFF

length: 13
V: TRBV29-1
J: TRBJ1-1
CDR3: CSVVNRGNTEAFF

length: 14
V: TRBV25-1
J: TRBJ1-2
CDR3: CASSELERLYGYTF

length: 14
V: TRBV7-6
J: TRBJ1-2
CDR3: CASSLVRQGSGYTF

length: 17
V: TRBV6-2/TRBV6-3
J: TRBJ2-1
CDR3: CASSPSLLARGRDEQFF

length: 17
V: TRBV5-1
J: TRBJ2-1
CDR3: CASSLAGLADLYNEQFF

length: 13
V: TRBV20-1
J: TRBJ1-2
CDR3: CSARVGGSNGYTF

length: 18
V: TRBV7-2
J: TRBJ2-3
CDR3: CASSLAGKRGLRTDTQYF

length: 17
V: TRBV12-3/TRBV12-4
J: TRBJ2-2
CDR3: CASRPEDRSSNTGELFF

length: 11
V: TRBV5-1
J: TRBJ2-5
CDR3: CASSLERTQYF

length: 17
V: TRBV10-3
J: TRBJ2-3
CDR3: CAISESGLTRSTDTQYF

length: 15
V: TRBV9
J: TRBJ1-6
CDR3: CASSSDYSYNSPLHF

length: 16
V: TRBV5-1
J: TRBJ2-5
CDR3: CASSLVLAGVHGTQYF

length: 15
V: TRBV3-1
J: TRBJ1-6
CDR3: CASSPETGRNSPLHF

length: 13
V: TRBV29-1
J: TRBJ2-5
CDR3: CSVKTGGRETQYF

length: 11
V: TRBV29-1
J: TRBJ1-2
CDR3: CSVGEGQRTSF

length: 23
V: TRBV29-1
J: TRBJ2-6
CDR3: CSVEETITRTETNRLSGANVLTF

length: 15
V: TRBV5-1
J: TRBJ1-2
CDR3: CASSSSGQGAGGYTF

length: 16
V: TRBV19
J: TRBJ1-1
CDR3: CASSIWDRGPNTEAFF

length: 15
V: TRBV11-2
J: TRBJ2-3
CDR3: CASSQTGSLGDTQYF

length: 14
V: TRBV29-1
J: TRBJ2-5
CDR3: CSVEVQGRGETQYF